This T cell receptor beta chain was documented in a study of T-cell memory formation after mild COVID-19 (dated by TCRdb to 2020 to 2022). Looking at the study overall: TCR sequence clusters from the two donors were found to be largely donor specific. Two young, previously healthy adult volunteers made up the cohort, one male and one female. In a couple of donors, T-cell clones that expanded and contracted after mild COVID-19 were tracked by sequencing TCRalpha and TCRbeta repertoires over time. General conclusions and limits of the study: The study covered only a couple of mild cases, and larger cohorts including severe cases with pre-infection samples were considered necessary. Some responding clones were found in pre-infection memory, which suggests that pre-existing cross-reactive memory T cells took part in the SARS-CoV-2 response. Contracting CD4+ clones were located mainly in the CM and EM memory subsets, whereas CD8+ clones were found to be enriched in EMRA. Clones that contracted from day 15 to 85 showed balanced CD4/CD8 phenotypes, whereas a second wave of clones that expanded from day 15 to 37 leaned towards CD4+. SARS-CoV-2 specificity was not confirmed for the second-wave clones peaking on day 37.

Inclusive of the bounding cysteine and phenylalanine, the CDR3 is 14 residues long. Solely the CDR3 DNA is kept, with 42 bases framed from the first base. V is clipped by 3 bases and J by 5 bases, and the sequence between their germline boundaries is 10 bases long. Reading the germline V gene gives CDR1 KGHDR and CDR2 SFDVKD. PBMCs were isolated by Ficoll-Paque density gradient centrifugation. Sequencing used an Illumina NovaSeq 6000. Using 5'RACE with constant-segment primers, TCRalpha and TCRbeta cDNA libraries were constructed, with sample barcodes and unique molecular identifiers added in the process. Trizol reagent was used to extract RNA from every sample. Amplification of the libraries took two PCR steps, and the second step added a second sample barcode plus Illumina TruSeq adapters. The libraries were sequenced on an Illumina NovaSeq using 2 x 150 bp paired-end reads. Per the original workflow: With migec v1.2.7, reads were demultiplexed and then collapsed into UMI-guided consensus sequences. With mixcr v2.1.11, UMI consensuses were aligned to TRA and TRB V and J templates and assembled into clonotypes. A clonotype was counted as expanded or contracted only if both edgeR and NoisET called the change significant, with noise models trained on biological replicates. For edgeR calls, the thresholds were a false discovery rate-adjusted p below 0.01 and a log2 fold-change of 1. As an exploratory analysis of dynamics, max-normalized trajectories of the 1000 most abundant clonotypes were examined by PCA with hierarchical clustering. Separately sequenced CD4+ and CD8+ repertoires were used to assign a CD4 or CD8 phenotype to each responding clone. TCRdb reprocessing: public reads trimmed at Q25 with fastp, clones called with MiXCR, in-frame beta chains kept. CDR3 protein sequences are deduplicated, and each keeps its most common genes and DNA. The V and J calls were determined by TCRdb, not by the authors. For this sample the table gives a few hundred thousand distinct CDR3 sequences, of which around 28% were detected only once. In total, the top ten clones hold about 14% of the sample.

A remark on this clonotype: Its antigen specificity is not known. One base away there is no much larger clone; base qualities are not given.

This sequence was found in an adult woman who had mild COVID-19 (a few samples of this study predate the infection). The sample titles of this study are shuffled in the database, so cell type and time point are left out; the donor was told from shared clones. The rearranged segments are TRBV24-1 and TRBJ1-5; confidence is insufficient to name the D gene. The sample was PBMCs or a T cell subset sorted from them (not recorded which). CDR3 region: CATSDPAGDQPQHF. The DNA sequence follows: TGTGCCACCAGTGATCCGGCCGGGGATCAGCCCCAGCATTTT.